This T cell receptor beta chain was recovered during a study of blood T cells in healthy people across ages. The CDR3 extends over 15 amino acids. The germline V gene encodes CDR1 SGHTA and CDR2 FQGNSA. Together with a sample-barcoded 5' primer, a J-beta primer mix was included in a second PCR lasting roughly 6 to 12 cycles. MiXCR was run by TCRdb on the 5' RACE reads, yielding one entry per CDR3 protein. The sample lists about 1.8 million distinct CDR3 sequences, approximately 50% occurring once. V and J are TRBV7-2 and TRBJ2-1; 7 bases are a match to TRBD1. The assigned J gene may be wrong: the sequence end matches TRBJ2-7 better. The sequence was collected from a woman aged 40 to 50 in good health. What was sequenced was blood. CDR3 loop: CASSLGTGETYEQYF. DNA of the CDR3: TGTGCCAGCAGCTTAGGTACAGGGGAAACCTACGAGCAGTACTTC.